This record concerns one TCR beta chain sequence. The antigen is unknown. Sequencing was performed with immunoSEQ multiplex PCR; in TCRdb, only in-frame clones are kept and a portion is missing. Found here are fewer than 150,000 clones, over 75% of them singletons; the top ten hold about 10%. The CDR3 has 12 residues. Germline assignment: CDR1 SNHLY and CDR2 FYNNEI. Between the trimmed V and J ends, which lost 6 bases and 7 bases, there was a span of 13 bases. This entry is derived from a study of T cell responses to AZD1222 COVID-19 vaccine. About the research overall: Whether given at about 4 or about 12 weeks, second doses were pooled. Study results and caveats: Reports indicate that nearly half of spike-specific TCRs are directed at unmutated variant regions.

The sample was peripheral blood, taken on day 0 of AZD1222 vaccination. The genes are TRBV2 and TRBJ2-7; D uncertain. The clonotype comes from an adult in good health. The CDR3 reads CASRAEVEEQYF. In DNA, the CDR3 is TGTGCCAGCAGGGCCGAGGTGGAGGAGCAGTACTTC.